Following are 32 T cell receptor beta chains from one sample sequenced in a study of T cells in Graves' hyperthyroidism and ophthalmopathy. TCR beta CDR3 regions were amplified from RNA transcripts. HTBI primers drove first-round RT-PCR of the TCR CDR3. TCRdb processed the multiplex PCR reads anew with MiXCR; each CDR3 protein has one entry. The repertoire holds approximately 400,000 distinct CDR3 sequences, around 13% seen once, with around a fifth in the top ten. Sequencing input: blood. Receptors were obtained from a woman in her 30s with Graves' ophthalmopathy.

This clonotype showed up many times. This rearrangement joins TRBV7-9 to TRBJ1-4; D is unresolved. Germline V gene sequence: CDR1 SEHNR, CDR2 FQNEAQ (reference sequence). The V and J ends lost 2 bases and 6 bases respectively, with 4 bases between them. The CDR3 sequence is 12 residues long. CDR3 DNA: TGTGCCAGCAGCTTATACGATGAAAAACTGTTTTTT. Translated: CASSLYDEKLFF. The full variable domain, its missing parts supplied by reference TRBV7-9 and TRBJ1-4, is DTGVSQNPRHKITKRGQNVTFRCDPISEHNRLYWYRQTLGQGPEFLTYFQNEAQLEKSRLLSDRFSAERPKGSFSTLEIQRTEQGDSAMYLCASSLYDEKLFFGSGTQLSVL.

In this sample, this clonotype turned up a few times. The chain employs TRBV29-1 and TRBJ2-2, with 12 positions matching TRBD1. This CDR3 has 15 residues. V was pared by 4 bases and J by 6 bases, with 6 bases of the junction left unmatched. The germline gives CDR1 SQVTM, CDR2 ANQGSEA. CDR3 bases: TGCAGCGTTGCCGACGGGACAGGGGGCGCCGGGGAGCTGTTTTTT. Its translation is CSVADGTGGAGELFF.

This clonotype has a count of ten or more. The chain uses TRBV2 and TRBJ2-2; D is perhaps TRBD2 (5 bases). V was pared by 7 bases and J by 6 bases, with 9 bases between. From germline, CDR1 is SNHLY and CDR2 FYNNEI. The CDR3 contains 12 residues. CDR3 sequence: CASITGSGELFF. The CDR3 DNA follows: TGTGCCAGCATAACGGGATCCGGGGAGCTGTTTTTT.

This clonotype was recorded many times. The chain joins TRBV3-1 to TRBJ1-3, with D perhaps TRBD1 (5 bases). Trimming shortened V by 6 bases and J by 5 bases, and 11 bases separated the two germline ends. The CDR3 totals 13 residues. The V gene's germline CDR1 is LGHDT and CDR2 YNNKEL (reference sequence). CDR3 protein: CASRLTDRNTIYF. CDR3 in DNA: TGTGCCAGCAGATTGACAGATCGAAACACCATATATTTT.

This clonotype was seen only a few times. The chain has TRBV7-3 and TRBJ2-3; no definite D call. Trimming left V 5 bases short and J 6 bases short, with 15 bases between. CDR1 is SGHTA and CDR2 is FQGTGA in the germline V gene. The CDR3 consists of 14 residues. The CDR3 bases are TGTGCCAGCAGCCTCCAGACCGTCAGGGATACGCAGTATTTT. Translating gives CASSLQTVRDTQYF.

This clonotype was seen just once. A much larger clone sits a single nucleotide away, making a read error possible. V usage is TRBV10-3 and J usage is TRBJ1-1; 8 bases are shared with TRBD1. The CDR3 length is 14 residues. From germline, CDR1 is ENHRY and CDR2 SYGVKD. CDR3 loop: CTISLTGASTEAFF. The DNA for the CDR3 is TGTACCATCAGCCTGACAGGGGCGAGCACTGAAGCTTTCTTT.

The rearrangement links TRBV9 to TRBJ1-4, with 10 bases identical to TRBD1. The V segment lost 4 bases and the J segment 0 bases; nucleotides outside the gene matches: 6. The CDR3 is 17 residues long. Germline V lookup: CDR1 SGDLS, CDR2 YYNGEE. CDR3 bases: TGTGCCAGCAGCCCCACCGGGACAGGGGCAACTAATGAAAAACTGTTTTTT. Translating gives CASSPTGTGATNEKLFF.

This clonotype was detected ten times or more. CDR3 nucleotides: TGTGCCAGCAGTTACTGGACAGGCGAGGGGCCCCAGCATTTT. Translated, it gives CASSYWTGEGPQHF. The genes are TRBV6-2 or TRBV6-3 and TRBJ1-5, with 7 nucleotides matching TRBD1. CDR1 is MNHEY, CDR2 SVGEGT, per germline. The CDR3 is 14 amino acids. V lost 1 base and J lost 9; bases outside the gene matches: 6.

This clonotype showed up many times. V usage is TRBV5-1 and J usage is TRBJ2-1; a possible D gene is TRBD2 (5 bases). The CDR3 sequence is 13 residues long. With 6 bases removed from V and 7 bases from J, the gap between germline ends came to 14 bases. Germline CDR1 reads SGHRS; CDR2 reads YFSETQ. The CDR3 loop reads CASNELERNEQFF. The CDR3 DNA is TGCGCCAGCAACGAACTAGAAAGAAATGAGCAGTTCTTC. The whole variable domain, remainder taken from reference TRBV5-1 and TRBJ2-1, is KAGVTQTPRYLIKTRGQQVTLSCSPISGHRSVSWYQQTPGQGLQFLFEYFSETQRNKGNFPGRFSGRQFSNSRSEMNVSTLELGDSALYLCASNELERNEQFFGPGTRLTVL.

This clonotype was recorded at least ten times. The genes are TRBV28 and TRBJ1-2; tentative D call: TRBD1 (5 bases). Germline V gene data show CDR1 as MDHEN and CDR2 as SYDVKM. This CDR3 is built from 13 residues. V was trimmed by 5 bases and J by 3 bases, leaving 10 bases between them. The CDR3 region is CASSQGRDYGYTF. CDR3 in DNA: TGTGCCAGCAGTCAGGGTAGGGACTATGGCTACACCTTC.

The rearrangement joins TRBV9 to TRBJ2-1; D not resolved. The CDR3 consists of 13 residues. CDR1 is SGDLS, CDR2 YYNGEE, per germline. V was pared by 0 bases and J by 7 bases, with 8 bases between. The CDR3 sequence: CASSVGEQNEQFF. CDR3 DNA: TGTGCCAGCAGCGTAGGGGAACAAAATGAGCAGTTCTTC.

This clonotype has ten or more counts. The chain is built from TRBV29-1 and TRBJ2-1, with 7 bases matching TRBD1. V was pared by 4 bases and J by 5 bases, with 5 bases of the junction left unmatched. The CDR3 sequence is 13 residues long. Germline values: CDR1 SQVTM, CDR2 ANQGSEA. The CDR3 is CSVGGGANNEQFF. The CDR3 DNA follows: TGCAGCGTTGGAGGGGGCGCCAACAATGAGCAGTTCTTC.

Ten or more counts support this clonotype. This rearrangement joins TRBV29-1 to TRBJ2-1; D unclear. V gave up 7 bases and J gave up 4 bases, with 11 bases separating them. The germline V gene encodes CDR1 SQVTM and CDR2 ANQGSEA. CDR3 length: 12 amino acids. CDR3 in DNA: TGCAGCGCCCTAACGCTTTACAATGAGCAGTTCTTC. Translated, it gives CSALTLYNEQFF.

The chain couples TRBV6-1 to TRBJ1-1; possibly TRBD1 for D (5 bases). Deletions cut 4 bases from V and 0 bases from J, with 12 bases between. Germline V gene lookup returns CDR1 MNHNS and CDR2 SASEGT. The CDR3 covers 15 residues. CDR3 bases: TGTGCCAGCAGTGCCGATACAGGAATGAACACTGAAGCTTTCTTT. Encoded protein: CASSADTGMNTEAFF.

The table lists this clonotype with many counts. The chain combines TRBV18 with TRBJ1-1; D possibly corresponds to TRBD1 (5 bases). Trimming took off 3 bases at V and 2 bases at J, with 25 bases between the two ends. CDR1 KGHSH and CDR2 LQKENI come from the germline V gene. There are 19 residues in the CDR3. This chain's CDR3 is CASSPLTTLGTPVNTEAFF. The CDR3 bases are TGTGCCAGCTCACCTCTCACCACCCTCGGGACTCCCGTAAACACTGAAGCTTTCTTT. The variable domain in full, with the rest retrieved from reference TRBV18 and TRBJ1-1, is NAGVMQNPRHLVRRRGQEARLRCSPMKGHSHVYWYRQLPEEGLKFMVYLQKENIIDESGMPKERFSAEFPKEGPSILRIQQVVRGDSAAYFCASSPLTTLGTPVNTEAFFGQGTRLTVV.

This clonotype was seen repeatedly, ten times or more. This chain joins TRBV3-1 and TRBJ1-1; tentatively, D is TRBD1 (5 bases). Between the trimmed V and J ends, which lost 4 bases and 5 bases, there was a span of 20 bases. The germline gives CDR1 LGHDT, CDR2 YNNKEL (reference sequence). The CDR3 covers 16 residues. The CDR3 nucleotides read TGTGCCAGCAGCCCGGTTTGGAGGGGAGAAAAAACTGAAGCTTTCTTT. Amino acid sequence: CASSPVWRGEKTEAFF.

This clonotype was recorded at least ten times. The chain combines TRBV3-1 with TRBJ1-2; maybe TRBD1 (6 bases). Germline-derived CDR1 and CDR2 are LGHDT and YNNKEL (reference sequence). Trimming cost V 2 bases and J 4 bases, with 17 bases left between them. This CDR3 contains 16 residues. In nucleotides, the CDR3 is TGTGCCAGCAGCCAAACCAGACAGGTCTGGACCTATGGCTACACCTTC. Its translation is CASSQTRQVWTYGYTF.

This clonotype was observed many times. This chain connects TRBV6-5 to TRBJ1-2; 7 nucleotides line up with TRBD1. The CDR3 is 16 residues long. V dropped 0 bases and J dropped 6; count of bases not matched to a gene: 10. Germline V lookup: CDR1 MNHEY, CDR2 SVGAGI. The CDR3 DNA sequence: TGTGCCAGCAGTTACTCCCCAGGGGGGTTGAGAAATGGCTACACCTTC. This encodes CASSYSPGGLRNGYTF.

This clonotype was recorded many times. This rearrangement joins TRBV28 to TRBJ2-5, with 7 bases matching TRBD2. Germline values: CDR1 MDHEN, CDR2 SYDVKM. The CDR3 spans 12 residues. Germline trimming cut 7 bases from V and 7 bases from J; bases unmatched to any gene: 6. The CDR3 DNA reads as TGTGCCAGCACCCCGGGGGGTGGGACCCAGTACTTC. Its translation is CASTPGGGTQYF.

Many counts were recorded for this clonotype. This chain links TRBV11-2 with TRBJ2-4, with 9 nucleotides matching TRBD1. Trimming removed 3 bases from V and 3 bases from J; junction bases left unmatched: 12. The CDR3 is 18 amino acids. CDR1 and CDR2 (germline): SGHAT, FQNNGV. CDR3: CASSLASTGGLVKNIQYF. The CDR3 bases are TGTGCCAGCAGCTTGGCGTCGACAGGGGGGCTTGTCAAAAACATTCAGTACTTC.

This clonotype was picked up many times. This chain joins TRBV20-1 and TRBJ1-1; no clear D. The V gene's germline CDR1 is DFQATT and CDR2 SNEGSKA (reference sequence). Trimming stripped 5 bases from V and 1 base from J, with 11 bases between. The CDR3 loop spans 13 amino acids. DNA of the CDR3: TGCAGTGCTCGATATGGACCGAACACTGAAGCTTTCTTT. Protein product: CSARYGPNTEAFF.

This clonotype showed up many times. This chain uses TRBV29-1 with TRBJ2-7; 8 bases agree with TRBD1. The V segment lost 4 bases and the J segment 2 bases; nucleotides outside the gene matches: 4. Germline loops: CDR1 SQVTM, CDR2 ANQGSEA. The CDR3 has 13 residues. CDR3 amino acids: CSVAQGETYEQYF. The CDR3 DNA is TGCAGCGTTGCACAGGGGGAAACCTACGAGCAGTACTTC.

This clonotype was recorded at least ten times. The chain joins TRBV9 to TRBJ2-1; TRBD1 agrees at 10 bases. This CDR3 has 17 residues. V was pared by 3 bases and J by 5 bases, with 11 bases of the junction left unmatched. In germline, CDR1 is SGDLS, CDR2 YYNGEE. CDR3 DNA: TGTGCCAGCAGCGAGAGGGTGGGGACAGGGGACAACAATGAGCAGTTCTTC. Its protein is CASSERVGTGDNNEQFF. Full variable domain (missing parts from reference TRBV9 and TRBJ2-1): DSGVTQTPKHLITATGQRVTLRCSPRSGDLSVYWYQQSLDQGLQFLIQYYNGEERAKGNILERFSAQQFPDLHSELNLSSLELGDSALYFCASSERVGTGDNNEQFFGPGTRLTVL.

This clonotype was counted between two and nine times. V usage is TRBV24-1 and J usage is TRBJ1-1; D not resolved. The V gene lost 3 bases and the J gene lost 1 base, with 5 bases spanning the gap. Germline V gene sequence: CDR1 KGHDR, CDR2 SFDVKD. This CDR3 has 13 amino acids. DNA for the CDR3: TGTGCCACCAGTGATCCGGCGAACACTGAAGCTTTCTTT. Translating it yields CATSDPANTEAFF.

This clonotype was detected many times. The chain carries TRBV27 and TRBJ2-1; TRBD2 aligns across 10 bases. J lost 6 bases, V lost 5 bases, and 10 bases had no gene match. Germline V gene lookup returns CDR1 MNHEY and CDR2 SMNVEV (reference sequence). There are 16 residues in the CDR3. The CDR3 loop reads CASSPTSGGAFNEQFF. The CDR3 DNA reads as TGTGCCAGCAGTCCCACCAGCGGGGGGGCATTCAATGAGCAGTTCTTC.

Many counts were recorded for this clonotype. The CDR3 here is CASSLDRVETTEAFF. CDR3 sequence (DNA): TGTGCCAGCAGCCTCGACAGGGTGGAAACGACTGAAGCTTTCTTT. The rearrangement joins TRBV12-3 or TRBV12-4 to TRBJ1-1, with 7 bases identical to TRBD1. The V segment lost 6 bases and the J segment 5 bases; nucleotides outside the gene matches: 12. The CDR3 covers 15 residues.

As concerns this clonotype: A clone one base away is much larger, so this may be a read error. The rearrangement joins TRBV29-1 to TRBJ2-3, with 7 bases that match TRBD1. Per the germline V gene, CDR1 is SQVTM and CDR2 is ANQGSEA. Unmatched junction bases numbered 6, after V lost 6 bases and J lost 0 bases. The length of the CDR3 is 14 residues. The CDR3 region is CSVRGQASTDTQYF. In nucleotides, the CDR3 is TGCAGCGTCCGAGGACAGGCCAGCACAGATACGCAGTATTTT.

This clonotype was seen a few times. The chain is built from TRBV10-3 and TRBJ2-3; 7 nucleotides match TRBD1. Looked up from germline, CDR1 is ENHRY and CDR2 is SYGVKD. V was pared by 3 bases and J by 4 bases, with 4 bases of the junction left unmatched. The CDR3 has 14 residues. CDR3 protein: CAISDDRVADTQYF. Written as DNA, the CDR3 is TGTGCCATCAGTGATGACAGGGTTGCAGATACGCAGTATTTT.

This rearrangement joins TRBV20-1 to TRBJ1-4, with D unresolved. Germline V CDR1 and CDR2: DFQATT, SNEGSKA (reference sequence). The CDR3 runs to 15 residues. V lost 0 bases to trimming and J lost 5 bases, with 13 bases between them. DNA for the CDR3: TGCAGTGCTAGAGATCGGAAGGGCGCCAATGAAAAACTGTTTTTT. It translates to CSARDRKGANEKLFF.

This clonotype showed up many times. This sequence joins TRBV7-9 and TRBJ1-4, with TRBD1 identical over 8 bases. CDR3 length: 16 residues. V trimming: 5 bases; J trimming: 4 bases; junction bases outside the gene matches: 9. The germline CDR1 and CDR2 sequences are SEHNR and FQNEAQ (reference sequence). CDR3 sequence (DNA): TGTGCCAGCAGCACGACAGGGGCTGGGAATAATGAAAAACTGTTTTTT. Protein product: CASSTTGAGNNEKLFF.

The chain uses TRBV16 and TRBJ1-2; D gene ambiguous. The CDR3 extends over 12 amino acids. V lost 4 bases, J lost 4 bases, and 7 bases lay in between. Per the germline V gene, CDR1 is KGHSY and CDR2 is FQNENV. The CDR3 is CASSPVSYGYTF. The CDR3 coding sequence is TGTGCCAGCAGCCCCGTGAGCTATGGCTACACCTTC. The full variable domain, with the rest looked up from reference TRBV16 and TRBJ1-2, is GEEVAQTPKHLVRGEGQKAKLYCAPIKGHSYVFWYQQVLKNEFKFLISFQNENVFDETGMPKERFSAKCLPNSPCSLEIQATKLEDSAVYFCASSPVSYGYTFGSGTRLTVV.

At least ten counts were recorded for this clonotype. This rearrangement joins TRBV6-5 to TRBJ2-7; D gene unclear. Between the trimmed V and J ends, which lost 0 bases and 5 bases, there was a span of 11 bases. The CDR3 contains 14 residues. Germline V lookup: CDR1 MNHEY, CDR2 SVGAGI. CDR3 amino acids: CASSYSSRLDEQYF. DNA for the CDR3: TGTGCCAGCAGTTACTCCTCACGTCTAGACGAGCAGTACTTC.